The 18 T cell receptor beta chains reported below all come from one sample, sequenced in a study of T cells in severe cutaneous drug reactions. Libraries were made by iRepertoire multiplex PCR with TCR subtype-specific primers for bulk and single-cell sequencing. With the multiplex PCR reads reprocessed, TCRdb shows one record per CDR3 protein and no DNA. The sample table sets out roughly 10,000 distinct CDR3 sequences. The patients sequenced had a carbamazepine-induced Stevens-Johnson syndrome or toxic epidermal necrolysis reaction. Sample: cells from a skin blister. Every receptor here comes from a human donor with Stevens-Johnson syndrome, a severe cutaneous drug reaction.

This rearrangement joins TRBV29-1 to TRBJ2-7; TCRdb's D call of TRBD1 is untestable without DNA. CDR1 is SQVTM and CDR2 is ANQGSEA in the germline V gene. CDR3 length: 14 residues. CDR3 residues: CSVSRDRGTYEQYF.

This chain uses TRBV20-1 with TRBJ2-7; TCRdb's assignment of TRBD1 cannot be checked, as there is no DNA. The germline V gene has CDR1 DFQATT and CDR2 SNEGSKA (reference sequence). The CDR3 has 16 amino acids. The CDR3 sequence: CSAITPGGHLFYEQYF.

This chain links TRBV28 with TRBJ2-1; there is no DNA to check the TCRdb D call of TRBD2. The CDR3 spans 13 residues. Germline loops: CDR1 MDHEN, CDR2 SYDVKM. CDR3 loop: CASSSGGGFEQFF. Looking up the rest from reference TRBV28 and TRBJ2-1 gives the full variable domain: DVKVTQSSRYLVKRTGEKVFLECVQDMDHENMFWYRQDPGLGLRLIYFSYDVKMKEKGDIPEGYSVSREKKERFSLILESASTNQTSMYLCASSSGGGFEQFFGPGTRLTVL.

The chain couples TRBV20-1 to TRBJ2-1; no DNA is available, so the TRBD2 call from TCRdb remains unchecked. The germline CDR1 and CDR2 sequences are DFQATT and SNEGSKA (reference sequence). CDR3 length: 13 residues. This CDR3 is CSARASLGDEQFF.

The rearrangement links TRBV4-1 to TRBJ1-1. The CDR3 spans 16 residues. Germline values: CDR1 MGHRA, CDR2 YSYEKL. CDR3 sequence reads: CASSQVLRGANTEAFF.

The chain combines TRBV29-1 with TRBJ2-5; TCRdb lists TRBD1, though no DNA is available to test this call. Germline V CDR1 and CDR2: SQVTM, ANQGSEA. CDR3 length equals 12 residues. The chain's CDR3 is CSVSRDTLARYF.

The V call is TRBV29-1, the J call TRBJ2-7. CDR1 is SQVTM, CDR2 ANQGSEA, per germline. The CDR3 totals 15 residues. The CDR3 sequence: CSVEGVNGRSYEQYF.

This sequence joins TRBV20-1 and TRBJ2-1; TCRdb's D gene call, TRBD1, goes unchecked for lack of DNA. This CDR3 is 14 amino acids long. Germline assignment: CDR1 DFQATT and CDR2 SNEGSKA (reference sequence). The CDR3 here is CSASRGSSYNEQFF.

This sequence joins TRBV20-1 and TRBJ2-7; TCRdb proposes TRBD1, but this gene call is untestable without DNA. CDR3 length equals 13 residues. Germline CDR1 and CDR2: DFQATT and SNEGSKA (reference sequence). The CDR3 here is CSASEQPGGEQYF.

The chain recombines TRBV29-1 with TRBJ2-1; the TCRdb D gene call, TRBD2, has no DNA to confirm it. The CDR3 runs 17 residues. CDR1 and CDR2 (germline): SQVTM, ANQGSEA. CDR3: CSVVRYAGGTSRNEQFF.

This clonotype is deemed medium-sized by its frequency. This chain uses TRBV20-1 with TRBJ1-5. The CDR3 loop spans 14 amino acids. Looked up from germline, CDR1 is DFQATT and CDR2 is SNEGSKA (reference sequence). The chain's CDR3 is CSAREAREDRPQHF.

The gene calls are TRBV29-1 and TRBJ2-1; TCRdb proposes TRBD1, but this gene call is untestable without DNA. Germline assignment: CDR1 SQVTM and CDR2 ANQGSEA. This CDR3 region has 13 residues. CDR3 protein: CSIPGKVYNEQFF.

This sequence joins TRBV29-1 and TRBJ2-1; TCRdb gives TRBD2 as the D gene, but with no DNA this cannot be confirmed. CDR3 length equals 15 residues. Germline CDR1 reads SQVTM; CDR2 reads ANQGSEA. The CDR3 loop is CSVEEWRVTYNEQFF.

The chain couples TRBV29-1 to TRBJ2-7. The CDR3 is 13 residues long. Per germline, CDR1 SQVTM and CDR2 ANQGSEA. The CDR3 region is CSVRTGSSYEQYF.

The V call is TRBV20-1, the J call TRBJ2-7. Germline V CDR1 and CDR2: DFQATT, SNEGSKA (reference sequence). The CDR3 sequence is 13 residues long. CDR3 sequence: CSAERGRSYEQYF.

Measured by frequency, this clonotype is medium-sized. The gene calls are TRBV20-1 and TRBJ1-3. The V gene's germline CDR1 is DFQATT and CDR2 SNEGSKA (reference sequence). This CDR3 is built from 14 residues. CDR3 loop: CSADYREGGNTIYF.

The rearrangement joins TRBV20-1 to TRBJ2-1; the TCRdb D gene call, TRBD1, has no DNA to confirm it. Germline V gene lookup returns CDR1 DFQATT and CDR2 SNEGSKA (reference sequence). The CDR3 loop spans 15 amino acids. CDR3 loop: CSARDPRRDYNEQFF.

This chain uses TRBV20-1 with TRBJ1-5. CDR1 and CDR2 from the germline V gene are DFQATT and SNEGSKA (reference sequence). The CDR3 is made up of 15 amino acids. CDR3 sequence reads: CSARVGLYSNQPQHF.